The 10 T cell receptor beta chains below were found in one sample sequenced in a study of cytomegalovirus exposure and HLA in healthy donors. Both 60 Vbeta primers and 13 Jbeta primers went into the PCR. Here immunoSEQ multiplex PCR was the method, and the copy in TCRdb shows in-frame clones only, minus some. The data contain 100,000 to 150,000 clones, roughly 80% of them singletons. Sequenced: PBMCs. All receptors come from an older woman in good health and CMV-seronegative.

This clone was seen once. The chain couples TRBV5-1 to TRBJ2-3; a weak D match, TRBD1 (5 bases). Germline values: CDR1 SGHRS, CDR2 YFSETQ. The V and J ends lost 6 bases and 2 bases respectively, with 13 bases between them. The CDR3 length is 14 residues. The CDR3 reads CASNQGLVTDTQYF. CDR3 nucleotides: TGCGCCAGCAATCAGGGTCTCGTCACAGATACGCAGTATTTT.

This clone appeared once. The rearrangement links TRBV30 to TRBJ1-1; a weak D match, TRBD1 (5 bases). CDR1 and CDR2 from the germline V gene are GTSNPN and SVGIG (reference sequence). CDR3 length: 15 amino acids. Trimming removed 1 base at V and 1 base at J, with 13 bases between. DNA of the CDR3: TGTGCCTGGAGTGCGCTGGGGGGACGGAACACTGAAGCTTTCTTT. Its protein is CAWSALGGRNTEAFF. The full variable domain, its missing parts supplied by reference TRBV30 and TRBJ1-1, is SQTIHQWPATLVQPVGSPLSLECTVEGTSNPNLYWYRQAAGRGLQLLFYSVGIGQISSEVPQNLSASRPQDRQFILSSKKLLLSDSGFYLCAWSALGGRNTEAFFGQGTRLTVV.

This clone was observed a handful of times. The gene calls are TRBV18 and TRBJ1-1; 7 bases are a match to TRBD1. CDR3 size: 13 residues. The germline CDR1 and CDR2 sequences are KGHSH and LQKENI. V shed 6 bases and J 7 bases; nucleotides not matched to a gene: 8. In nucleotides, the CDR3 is TGTGCCAGCTCCAAAAGCCGGGACAGTGAAGCTTTCTTT. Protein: CASSKSRDSEAFF.

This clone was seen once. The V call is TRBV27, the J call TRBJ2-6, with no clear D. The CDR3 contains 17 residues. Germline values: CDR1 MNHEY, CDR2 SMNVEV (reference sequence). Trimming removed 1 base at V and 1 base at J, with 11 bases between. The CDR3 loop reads CASSLLRLSSGANVLTF. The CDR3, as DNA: TGTGCCAGCAGTTTATTAAGACTGTCATCTGGGGCCAACGTCCTGACTTTC.

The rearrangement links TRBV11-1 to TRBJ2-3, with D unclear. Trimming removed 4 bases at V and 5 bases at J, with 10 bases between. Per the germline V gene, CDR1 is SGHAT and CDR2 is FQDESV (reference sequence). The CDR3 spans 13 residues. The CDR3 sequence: CASSSWALDTQYF. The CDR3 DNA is TGTGCCAGCAGCTCATGGGCTCTAGATACGCAGTATTTT.

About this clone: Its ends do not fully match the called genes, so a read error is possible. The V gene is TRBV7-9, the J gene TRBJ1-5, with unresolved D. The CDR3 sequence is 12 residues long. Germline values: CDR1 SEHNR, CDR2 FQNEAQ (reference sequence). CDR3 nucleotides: TGTTCCAGCAGCTCCAACAATCAGCCCCAGCATTTT. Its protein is CSSSSNNQPQHF.

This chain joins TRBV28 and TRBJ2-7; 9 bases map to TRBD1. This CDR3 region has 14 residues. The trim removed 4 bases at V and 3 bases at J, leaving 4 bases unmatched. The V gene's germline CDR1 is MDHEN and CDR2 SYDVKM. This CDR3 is CASSSGQGNYEQYF. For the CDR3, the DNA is TGTGCCAGCAGTTCGGGACAGGGCAACTACGAGCAGTACTTC.

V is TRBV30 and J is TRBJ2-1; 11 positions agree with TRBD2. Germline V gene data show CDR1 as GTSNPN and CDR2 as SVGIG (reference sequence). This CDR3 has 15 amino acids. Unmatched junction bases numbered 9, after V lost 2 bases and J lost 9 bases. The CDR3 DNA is TGTGCCTGGAGTCCAATAGCGGGAGGGCTGAGTGAGCAGTTCTTC. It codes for CAWSPIAGGLSEQFF.

The CDR3 nucleotides read TGTGCCACCCTTTTTGACTTAAACTACAATGAGCAGTTCTTC. It is translated as CATLFDLNYNEQFF. The V call is TRBV11-2, the J call TRBJ2-1; D remains unclear. The ends were cut back, 10 bases at V and 3 bases at J, with 16 bases in the middle. Germline-derived CDR1 and CDR2 are SGHAT and FQNNGV. The CDR3 totals 14 residues.

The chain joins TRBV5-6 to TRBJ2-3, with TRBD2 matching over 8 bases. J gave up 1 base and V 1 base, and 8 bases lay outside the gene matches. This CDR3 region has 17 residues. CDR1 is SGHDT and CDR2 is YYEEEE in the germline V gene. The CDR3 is CASSLSGSAGGTDTQYF. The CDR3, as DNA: TGTGCCAGCAGCTTGTCAGGATCAGCGGGAGGCACAGATACGCAGTATTTT.